This is a list of T cell receptor beta chains from one sample in a study of T cells after yellow fever vaccination. TCRdb used MiXCR to reprocess the 5' RACE reads, holding one entry per CDR3 protein. Altogether 510,000 or so distinct CDR3 sequences are present, 15% to 20% being singletons, with the ten largest covering more than 13%. Here the sequenced sample was PBMCs, taken 15 days after the yellow fever booster vaccination. These receptors were collected from a man between 25 and 39 years old who received the YFV17D yellow fever vaccine. CDR3s include the opening cysteine and the closing phenylalanine or tryptophan. The D gene is left open where the match is weak. Expanded clones get a size class; other rows say once, few or many, or leave the size out.

d_call: NA; v_call: TRBV3-1; j_call: TRBJ2-1; clone_size: few; cdr3_nt: TGTGCCAGCAGCCAAGTCGGGAAGAAAATCTACAATGAGCAGTTCTTC; cdr3_aa: CASSQVGKKIYNEQFF
d_call: TRBD2; v_call: TRBV12-3/TRBV12-4; j_call: TRBJ2-1; clone_size: few; cdr3_nt: TGTGCCAGCAGTTGGACTAGCGGGAGTGGTGAGCAGTTCTTC; cdr3_aa: CASSWTSGSGEQFF
d_call: NA; v_call: TRBV10-3; j_call: TRBJ2-7; clone_size: NA; cdr3_nt: TGTGCCATCAGTGAGGGACCGGGCTCCTACGAGCAGTACTTC; cdr3_aa: CAISEGPGSYEQYF
d_call: NA; v_call: TRBV12-3/TRBV12-4; j_call: TRBJ2-7; clone_size: few; cdr3_nt: TGTGCCAGCAGTTCCCTCAGTGCAGGGTACTCCTACGAGCAGTACTTC; cdr3_aa: CASSSLSAGYSYEQYF
d_call: NA; v_call: TRBV25-1; j_call: TRBJ2-1; clone_size: NA; cdr3_nt: TGTGCCAGCAGCGAAAGTCGGGGAGCGAGCGGGAATGAGCAGTTCTTC; cdr3_aa: CASSESRGASGNEQFF
d_call: NA; v_call: TRBV18; j_call: TRBJ2-2; clone_size: NA; cdr3_nt: TGTGCCAGCTCACCACCGGTGGTAGACGTCGGGGAGCTGTTTTTT; cdr3_aa: CASSPPVVDVGELFF
d_call: NA; v_call: TRBV6-5; j_call: TRBJ2-1; clone_size: many; cdr3_nt: TGTGCCAGCAGTACCCACAATGAGCAGTTCTTC; cdr3_aa: CASSTHNEQFF
d_call: TRBD2; v_call: TRBV20-1; j_call: TRBJ2-2; clone_size: few; cdr3_nt: TGCAGTGCCATCTTCGGCGGGAGCACCGGGGAGCTGTTTTTT; cdr3_aa: CSAIFGGSTGELFF
d_call: TRBD2; v_call: TRBV10-3; j_call: TRBJ2-2; clone_size: few; cdr3_nt: TGTGCCATATCTAGCGGGAGAACGGACGGGGAGCTGTTTTTT; cdr3_aa: CAISSGRTDGELFF
d_call: NA; v_call: TRBV29-1; j_call: TRBJ2-5; clone_size: NA; cdr3_nt: TGCAGCGTTGGACCAGGGCTTGAGACCCAGTACTTC; cdr3_aa: CSVGPGLETQYF
d_call: NA; v_call: TRBV7-2; j_call: TRBJ2-7; clone_size: few; cdr3_nt: TGTGCCAGCAGCTTAGACAGCACCGGGACCAGCGGCGAGCAGTACTTC; cdr3_aa: CASSLDSTGTSGEQYF
d_call: TRBD1; v_call: TRBV18; j_call: TRBJ2-1; clone_size: many; cdr3_nt: TGTGCCAGCTCACCATCGACAGGGCCGTACAATGAGCAGTTCTTC; cdr3_aa: CASSPSTGPYNEQFF
d_call: NA; v_call: TRBV7-2; j_call: TRBJ2-1; clone_size: NA; cdr3_nt: TGTGCCAGCAGCGCCCGACAACCAGCGCATGAGCAGTTCTTC; cdr3_aa: CASSARQPAHEQFF
d_call: NA; v_call: TRBV3-1; j_call: TRBJ2-7; clone_size: few; cdr3_nt: TGTGCCAGCAGCACTATAGGGGAGCAGTACTTC; cdr3_aa: CASSTIGEQYF
d_call: NA; v_call: TRBV9; j_call: TRBJ1-1; clone_size: NA; cdr3_nt: TGTGCCAGCAGCCCGAGCCCTCAGGGAAGGACTGAAGCTTTCTTT; cdr3_aa: CASSPSPQGRTEAFF
d_call: NA; v_call: TRBV18; j_call: TRBJ2-3; clone_size: NA; cdr3_nt: TGTGCCAGCTCACTCCAATCCTGGGACGGAGATACGCAGTATTTT; cdr3_aa: CASSLQSWDGDTQYF
d_call: TRBD1; v_call: TRBV5-1; j_call: TRBJ2-1; clone_size: few; cdr3_nt: TGCGCCAGCAGCTACCCACAGGGGAATGAGCAGTTCTTC; cdr3_aa: CASSYPQGNEQFF
d_call: TRBD1; v_call: TRBV9; j_call: TRBJ2-6; clone_size: NA; cdr3_nt: TGTGCCAGCAGCCCACGGACAGGTCTCGGGGCCAACGTCCTGACTTTC; cdr3_aa: CASSPRTGLGANVLTF
d_call: NA; v_call: TRBV4-3; j_call: TRBJ2-2; clone_size: NA; cdr3_nt: TGCGCCAGCAGCCTCGGCCCCGTAAACTCCCTAAGCACCGGGGAGCTGTTTTTT; cdr3_aa: CASSLGPVNSLSTGELFF
d_call: NA; v_call: TRBV3-1; j_call: TRBJ2-7; clone_size: NA; cdr3_nt: TGTGCCAGCAGCCAAGCGTTCGGAAACTCCTACGAGCAGTACTTC; cdr3_aa: CASSQAFGNSYEQYF
d_call: NA; v_call: TRBV4-3; j_call: TRBJ1-1; clone_size: NA; cdr3_nt: TGCGCCAGCAGCTTCGGACAGAACACTGAAGCTTTCTTT; cdr3_aa: CASSFGQNTEAFF
d_call: NA; v_call: TRBV21-1; j_call: TRBJ1-6; clone_size: NA; cdr3_nt: TGTGCCAGCAGCAACCCAGGACAGGGGGGCGTTTTAGGGAGATCACCCCTCCACTTT; cdr3_aa: CASSNPGQGGVLGRSPLHF
d_call: TRBD1; v_call: TRBV29-1; j_call: TRBJ1-1; clone_size: few; cdr3_nt: TGCAGCGCCTGGGACAGGTACACTGAAGCTTTCTTT; cdr3_aa: CSAWDRYTEAFF
d_call: TRBD2; v_call: TRBV18; j_call: TRBJ2-1; clone_size: few; cdr3_nt: TGTGCCAGCTCACCACTAGCGGGGGAGTACAATGAGCAGTTCTTC; cdr3_aa: CASSPLAGEYNEQFF
d_call: TRBD1; v_call: TRBV5-6; j_call: TRBJ2-5; clone_size: NA; cdr3_nt: TGTGCCAGCAGCTTGTCCCGAGGGGGCGAGACCCAGTACTTC; cdr3_aa: CASSLSRGGETQYF
d_call: NA; v_call: TRBV7-9; j_call: TRBJ2-1; clone_size: NA; cdr3_nt: TGTGCCAGCAGCCCCCGGTGGGGGACGGTCGACAATGAGCAGTTCTTC; cdr3_aa: CASSPRWGTVDNEQFF
d_call: NA; v_call: TRBV7-8; j_call: TRBJ1-1; clone_size: NA; cdr3_nt: TGTGCCAGCGAGTTGGGGAGTCGTGGGAACACTGAAGCTTTCTTT; cdr3_aa: CASELGSRGNTEAFF
d_call: NA; v_call: TRBV4-3; j_call: TRBJ2-6; clone_size: NA; cdr3_nt: TGCGCCAGCAGCCAAGTATCAGGGGTTGGTGGGGCCAACGTCCTGACTTTC; cdr3_aa: CASSQVSGVGGANVLTF
d_call: NA; v_call: TRBV9; j_call: TRBJ2-1; clone_size: few; cdr3_nt: TGTGCCAGCAGCGTAGTAGGCAGGGTGGAGAACAATGAGCAGTTCTTC; cdr3_aa: CASSVVGRVENNEQFF
d_call: TRBD2; v_call: TRBV10-3; j_call: TRBJ2-7; clone_size: NA; cdr3_nt: TGTGCCATCAGTGAAATAGCGGGAGGACTCTCCTACGAGCAGTACTTC; cdr3_aa: CAISEIAGGLSYEQYF
d_call: TRBD2; v_call: TRBV7-2; j_call: TRBJ2-2; clone_size: NA; cdr3_nt: TGTGCCAGCAGCTTAGGAGGGACTAGCGCCGGGGAGCTGTTTTTT; cdr3_aa: CASSLGGTSAGELFF
d_call: TRBD2; v_call: TRBV7-9; j_call: TRBJ2-1; clone_size: few; cdr3_nt: TGTGCCAGCAGCTTAGGTAGCGGGAGTGGAGGGGAGCAGTTCTTC; cdr3_aa: CASSLGSGSGGEQFF
d_call: NA; v_call: TRBV5-1; j_call: TRBJ2-7; clone_size: NA; cdr3_nt: TGCGCCAGCAGCTTGGATCCTGGGGGTTTCGAGCAGTACTTC; cdr3_aa: CASSLDPGGFEQYF
d_call: NA; v_call: TRBV7-8; j_call: TRBJ1-1; clone_size: few; cdr3_nt: TGTGCCAGCAGCTCCCGGGCTTCGAACACTGAAGCTTTCTTT; cdr3_aa: CASSSRASNTEAFF
d_call: TRBD1; v_call: TRBV15; j_call: TRBJ1-1; clone_size: NA; cdr3_nt: TGTGCCACCAGCATTGACAGGGGAAGAGGCACTGAAGCTTTCTTT; cdr3_aa: CATSIDRGRGTEAFF
d_call: NA; v_call: TRBV7-2; j_call: TRBJ1-1; clone_size: NA; cdr3_nt: TGTGCCAGCAGCTTAATACGTGGCCAGGGAGAAGCTTTCTTT; cdr3_aa: CASSLIRGQGEAFF
d_call: NA; v_call: TRBV5-6; j_call: TRBJ2-7; clone_size: few; cdr3_nt: TGTGCCAGCAGCTTGAGGGACGACTCCTACGAGCAGTACTTC; cdr3_aa: CASSLRDDSYEQYF
d_call: NA; v_call: TRBV7-2; j_call: TRBJ2-1; clone_size: NA; cdr3_nt: TGTGCCAGCAGTTCCAGCGGGTCCCCAGGGGCCTACAATGAGCAGTTCTTC; cdr3_aa: CASSSSGSPGAYNEQFF
d_call: NA; v_call: TRBV10-3; j_call: TRBJ1-5; clone_size: NA; cdr3_nt: TGTGCCATCAGTGAGTGGAACAATCAGCCCCAGCATTTT; cdr3_aa: CAISEWNNQPQHF
d_call: NA; v_call: TRBV7-2; j_call: TRBJ2-7; clone_size: NA; cdr3_nt: TGTGCCAGCAGCCGAGGGGCAGTCTACGAGCAGTACTTC; cdr3_aa: CASSRGAVYEQYF
d_call: TRBD2; v_call: TRBV20-1; j_call: TRBJ2-7; clone_size: few; cdr3_nt: TGCAGTGCGTCCACTAGCGGGAGTAAGTACGAGCAGTACTTC; cdr3_aa: CSASTSGSKYEQYF
d_call: TRBD2; v_call: TRBV7-2; j_call: TRBJ2-1; clone_size: few; cdr3_nt: TGTGCCAGCAGCCTGGGACTAGCGGGAGCAGAGGAGCAGTTCTTC; cdr3_aa: CASSLGLAGAEEQFF
d_call: TRBD2; v_call: TRBV29-1; j_call: TRBJ2-7; clone_size: few; cdr3_nt: TGCAGCGCCACCGGGGGGGCAGGGGTCGACTACGAGCAGTACTTC; cdr3_aa: CSATGGAGVDYEQYF
d_call: NA; v_call: TRBV10-3; j_call: TRBJ2-3; clone_size: NA; cdr3_nt: TGTGCCATCAGTACCCAGGGGACAGATACGCAGTATTTT; cdr3_aa: CAISTQGTDTQYF
d_call: NA; v_call: TRBV7-9; j_call: TRBJ2-5; clone_size: few; cdr3_nt: TGTGCCAGCAGCCCCACCTCCCTAGGACGGGGACAAGAGACCCAGTACTTC; cdr3_aa: CASSPTSLGRGQETQYF
d_call: TRBD2; v_call: TRBV10-3; j_call: TRBJ2-1; clone_size: NA; cdr3_nt: TGTGCCATCAGTGAGTCCCCGGGGGGTCGATATGAGCAGTTCTTC; cdr3_aa: CAISESPGGRYEQFF
d_call: NA; v_call: TRBV6-2/TRBV6-3; j_call: TRBJ2-7; clone_size: few; cdr3_nt: TGTGCCATCGGTTCCGGAGGGGACCCTTACAAGCAGTACTTC; cdr3_aa: CAIGSGGDPYKQYF
d_call: TRBD2; v_call: TRBV10-3; j_call: TRBJ2-1; clone_size: few; cdr3_nt: TGTGCCATCAGTACTTTTGGGAGGGGAGAGCAGTTCTTC; cdr3_aa: CAISTFGRGEQFF
d_call: NA; v_call: TRBV5-4; j_call: TRBJ2-3; clone_size: few; cdr3_nt: TGTGCCAGCAGCTTCCAGGATCGCACAGATACGCAGTATTTT; cdr3_aa: CASSFQDRTDTQYF
d_call: TRBD2; v_call: TRBV29-1; j_call: TRBJ2-2; clone_size: NA; cdr3_nt: TGCAGCGTTGAAGGACTAGCGGGAGGAGGGTCCGGGGAGCTGTTTTTT; cdr3_aa: CSVEGLAGGGSGELFF
d_call: NA; v_call: TRBV7-9; j_call: TRBJ2-2; clone_size: NA; cdr3_nt: TGTGCCAGCAGCTTACCGGGGGCAAAGACCGGGGAGCTGTTTTTT; cdr3_aa: CASSLPGAKTGELFF
d_call: TRBD2; v_call: TRBV12-3/TRBV12-4; j_call: TRBJ2-7; clone_size: NA; cdr3_nt: TGTGCCAGCAGTGCCGCCCTCGGGTCTTTAGCGGGAGGTGGAGACTTC; cdr3_aa: CASSAALGSLAGGGDF
d_call: TRBD2; v_call: TRBV6-2/TRBV6-3; j_call: TRBJ2-7; clone_size: NA; cdr3_nt: TGTGCCAGCCGAAGGCTCACCAGCGGGGGTTACGAGCAGTACTTC; cdr3_aa: CASRRLTSGGYEQYF
d_call: NA; v_call: TRBV28; j_call: TRBJ2-2; clone_size: few; cdr3_nt: TGTGCCAGCAGTTTCCACAAGAACACCGGGGAGCTGTTTTTT; cdr3_aa: CASSFHKNTGELFF